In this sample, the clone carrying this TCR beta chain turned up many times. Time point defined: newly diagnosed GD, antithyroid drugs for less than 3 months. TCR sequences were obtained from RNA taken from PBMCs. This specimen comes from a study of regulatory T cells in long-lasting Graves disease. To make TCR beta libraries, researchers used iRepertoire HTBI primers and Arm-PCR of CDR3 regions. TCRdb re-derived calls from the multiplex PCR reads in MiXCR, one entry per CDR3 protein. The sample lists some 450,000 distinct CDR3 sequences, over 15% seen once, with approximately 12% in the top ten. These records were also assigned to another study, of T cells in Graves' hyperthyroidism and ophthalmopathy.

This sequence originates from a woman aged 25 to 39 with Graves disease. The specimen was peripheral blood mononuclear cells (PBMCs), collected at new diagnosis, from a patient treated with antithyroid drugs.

The CDR3 nucleotides read TGCACCGCCGAGGACCGGGACTACTATGGCTACACCTTC. Translating gives CTAEDRDYYGYTF. V usage is TRBV29-1 and J usage is TRBJ1-2; TRBD1 might be the D (5 bases). This CDR3 is built from 13 residues. Germline V gene sequence: CDR1 SQVTM, CDR2 ANQGSEA.